This T cell receptor beta chain stems from a study of cytomegalovirus exposure and HLA in healthy donors (dated by TCRdb to 2017 to 2019). Concerning the study at large: According to an earlier analysis of around 600 of the donors, 150 million to 200 million T cells yielded 117 million unique TCR beta sequences and approximately 280 Gb of sequence data. An early release covering roughly 600 HLA-typed donors comprised roughly 300 gigabases of sequencing data and tens of millions of unique TCR sequences. Of the 300 to 500 genotyped donors, 81% were placed in the genetic ancestry cluster associated with self-reported Caucasian donors. The study was designed to test whether signatures of past pathogen exposure could be identified by cataloging public T cell receptors. The study profiled the T cell repertoires of approximately 700 subjects by immunosequencing and related them to cytomegalovirus serostatus. In addition to the first cohort of around 670 subjects, a separate validation cohort of 120 different subjects was used. To predict cytomegalovirus infection status, the study brought together high-throughput TCR immunosequencing, statistical association of individual TCRs with disease status, and machine learning. A later analysis re-analyzed previously published TCR beta repertoires from 660 or so donors and added high-resolution HLA genotyping to study TCR occurrence patterns. In the later analysis, no new phenotypic data were used to find candidate immune exposures; instead, reliance was placed on TCR beta sequences and their occurrence across donors. An earlier analysis of several hundred of the donors used high-throughput TCR beta sequencing to judge whether each TCR beta V gene segment behaved as functional or pseudogenic. Alongside the repertoire data, information on donor age, sex, ethnicity and CMV serostatus was compiled. A later genetic analysis took genome-wide SNP genotypes for about 55% of the 666 donors and used that subset as a discovery cohort. All discovery cohort repertoires had been generated using a single sequencing platform. HLA typing included class I and class II loci at four-digit resolution. Typing coverage varied by locus: 629-630 donors for A, B, C, DRB1 and DQB1; roughly 520 for DQA1; about 590 for DPA1; 400 to 480 for DPB1. Roughly 5 DR-DQ haplotypes were handled as single units for association and clustering, since linkage in the cohort was strong. Across around 400 genotyped donors of the cohort, an average of about 240,000 unique TCR beta nucleotide sequences per donor were sequenced, and approximately 17% of those sequences were non-productive. The paper's findings and limits, for the study overall: Only TCR beta chains were sequenced in this cohort, and the absence of alpha or paired-chain data limited detectable features. A later analysis found that TCR association rates varied across HLA loci, with DRB1 alleles showing the most associated TCRs and HLA-C alleles the fewest. A few of the identified cytomegalovirus-associated TCR beta chains were confirmed in vitro to be specific for cytomegalovirus antigens. V-gene and J-gene trimming of TCR beta chains was associated with a missense DCLRE1C variant in a later genetic analysis, and the association was replicated in an independent cohort. Because counts were too low, 15 to 20 rarely observed V segments, including chromosome 9 orphons, were excluded from the earlier analysis of 587 of the donors. According to a later analysis, most CMV-associated TCR beta chains appeared to be HLA-restricted, and the HLA associations seemed to be driven largely by CMV exposure. Sequencing depth was assumed to be roughly uniform across donors in the presence/absence analyses, though that assumption may not hold. Linkage disequilibrium might explain the correlated functional status among segregating V segments, but an unknown experimental factor could not be ruled out. A cluster of highly shared sequence variants was judged likely to represent a technical artifact of the sequencing pipeline. The classifier was reported to diagnose cytomegalovirus status with high specificity and sensitivity in both the original and validation cohorts. Broadly in line with IMGT annotations, most TCR beta V segments showed up in productive rearrangements about 87% or about 30% of the time in an earlier analysis of several hundred of the donors. The study listed 150 to 200 TCR beta chains as associated with cytomegalovirus. Compared with equally common non-associated chains, HLA-associated TCR beta chains in a later analysis were more clonally expanded and had lower generation probabilities. Assigning TCR associations to individual alleles was difficult when HLA alleles, especially DR and DQ, strongly co-occurred. In a later analysis, more than 15,000 TCR beta sequences were associated with specific HLA alleles at a false discovery rate of 0.05. Because HLA typing was missing for some donors at each locus, association tests included only the typed subset. For the cohort, immune exposure information was limited to CMV serostatus. Most TCR sequences were seen in very few donors, while some public TCRs were found in many individuals. According to a later genetic analysis, donors in an Asian-associated ancestry cluster had fewer N-insertions in productive TCRs than the approximately 650-donor mean. According to the authors, the approach could potentially be generalized to other disease states and immunological phenotypes. A later analysis reported that several top co-occurrence clusters appeared linked to parvovirus B19, influenza, CMV and Epstein-Barr virus. A further reported finding was that TCR beta sequences accurately predicted the HLA-A and HLA-B alleles for most subjects in the first cohort. Because the 87-base-pair reads could not distinguish some IMGT-functional V segments, including TRBV6-2 and TRBV6-3, those segments were excluded.

Libraries were made using the immunoSEQ multiplex PCR assay. For the multiplex PCR, a mixture combining 60 forward primers for TCR Vbeta segments and 13 reverse primers for TCR Jbeta segments was used. The CDR3 region of rearranged TCR beta genes was amplified from genomic DNA by a multiplex PCR assay. Amplified TCR beta libraries were sequenced as 87-base-pair reads on the Illumina HiSeq System. Concerning the study's data processing: Across the 500 to 850 repertoires, a later analysis counted some 81 million unique TCR beta chains, 9 million to 14 million of which were shared by at least two donors. A nearest-neighbor algorithm error-corrected the raw reads and collapsed the reads into unique sequences, merging closely related sequences to remove PCR and sequencing errors. Alignment of CDR3 sequences to IMGT reference sequences was used to assign V, D and J gene segments. For a sequence to be retained, a match of at least six nucleotides was required to both a V gene segment and a J gene segment. Rearrangements were classified as productive when the CDR3 lacked stop codons and remained in frame with V and J, and all other rearrangements were classified as non-productive. CDR3 was defined by IMGT convention, running from the second conserved V-encoded cysteine to the conserved J-encoded phenylalanine. The earlier analysis of about 570 of the donors excluded any sequence lacking an unambiguous match to a single V gene segment. In an earlier analysis of approximately 590 of the donors, V segments were called functional above 56.7% productive rearrangements and were called segregating when the between-donor standard deviation exceeded 5%. A statistical classification framework was built for diagnosing cytomegalovirus status from the catalog of TCR beta chain sequences. A later analysis assigned V and J genes by comparing TCR nucleotide sequences with IMGT/GENE-DB human TR gene sequences. A later analysis assigned CDR3 sequences and most-parsimonious VDJ recombination scenarios with the TCRdist pipeline. In a later analysis, each TCR beta chain was defined by its CDR3 amino acid sequence together with its V-gene family, and reads lacking a unique V-gene family were excluded. A later analysis removed several hundred highly shared, low-generation-probability nucleotide sequences to deal with suspected cross-contamination and a sequencing artifact. For each public chain, a later analysis derived a clonal expansion index from normalized ranks of inferred template counts within each repertoire. In a later analysis, generation probabilities were computed using a VDJ recombination model fitted to out-of-frame rearrangements, and the results were checked against IGoR. A later analysis scored TCR-TCR, TCR-HLA and TCR-CMV co-occurrence with hypergeometric tests, applying a repertoire-size bias correction to TCR pairs. False discovery rates were estimated in a later analysis by permuting HLA or CMV assignments 20 times. In a later analysis, co-occurring TCRs were grouped with DBSCAN, and TCRdist sequence similarity was added when clustering was performed within HLA-allele-positive subsets. For co-occurrence clustering, repertoires with fewer than 30,000 or more than 120,000 public chains were excluded, along with several repertoires with anomalous nucleotide sharing. The immuneACCESS repertoire file appears here via TCRdb, limited to in-frame rearrangements. These files lack a portion of the clones; in checked studies, under half of the deficit traces to unresolved V genes, and the cause of the others is not known. V and J calls and clone size are copied from that table; D and trimming were computed from the DNA. Across this sample there are 200,000 to 250,000 clones, with 65% to 85% seen only once. Of the sample, roughly 0.66% is held by the ten largest clones.

The cohort was made up of approximately 700 healthy bone marrow donors. At the time of sampling, every cohort member was nominally healthy, though immune exposures that went unrecorded were likely present. The donor tested CMV seronegative and was one of the 352 seronegative cohort members. Every donor gave a peripheral blood sample, and the peripheral blood mononuclear cells from that sample were used for TCR beta sequencing. Genomic DNA extraction from the blood cell samples was performed with the Qiagen DNeasy Blood Extraction Kit. The CDR3 runs 14 residues from the cysteine to the phenylalanine. Left in the record is the CDR3 DNA by itself, 42 bases read in frame from the first base. V trim: 5 bases; J trim: 8 bases; unmatched bases: 11. CDR1 and CDR2 are drawn from the germline V gene: SGHTA, FQGTGA. There are a few counts of this clone. The antigen it recognizes is unknown. It has no much larger one-base neighbor in the sample; base qualities were not kept.

Sequenced: PBMCs. The sequence links TRBV7-3 to TRBJ1-2; 7 central nucleotides agree with TRBD1. The receptor was isolated from a boy aged 2-15 years in good health and CMV-seronegative. The sequence in DNA is TGTGCCAGCAGCCGTACCGGGACAGTGGAAGGCTACACCTTC. Its protein reads: CASSRTGTVEGYTF.